The clone carrying this TCR beta chain was detected many times. Its antigen remains unidentified. The data belong to a study of T cells in Graves' hyperthyroidism and ophthalmopathy. Whole-study findings and limits: The majority of expanded thyroid clonotypes above 0.001 also appeared in blood.

Germline CDR1 is GTSNPN and CDR2 is SVGIG (reference sequence). This CDR3 has 11 residues. The germline V and J ends were trimmed by 0 bases and 6 bases, with 4 bases remaining between them. Diagnoses rested on clinical symptoms, serum thyroxine and TRAb, thyroid ultrasound and orbital computed tomography. There were TCR beta CDR3 regions amplified from RNA transcripts. First-round RT-PCR targeting the TCR CDR3 was performed with the HTBI primer set. TCRdb re-called the multiplex PCR reads through MiXCR, storing one row per CDR3 protein. This table has roughly 260,000 distinct CDR3 sequences, roughly 14% appearing once.

The sample consisted of blood. The clonotype was recovered from a woman aged 35 to 49 with Graves' hyperthyroidism that later progressed to Graves' ophthalmopathy. This chain joins TRBV30 and TRBJ2-3; D not resolved. The CDR3 loop reads CAWSVTDTQYF. In DNA, the CDR3 is TGTGCCTGGAGTGTGACTGATACGCAGTATTTT.